Listed here is a single T cell receptor beta chain. Antigen unknown. The data are from a study of Ad26.COV2.S vaccination and SARS-CoV-2 variants. Study results and caveats: Measures of TCR breadth and depth may have fallen short of total T cell responses. Breadth of non-spike TCRs did not differ between vaccinees and placebo recipients.

This sample's treatment: roughly 18 received Ad26.COV2.S at low or high dose, single or two shots; about 5 received placebo; per-sample allocation not given. Sampling was performed 63 days after the first vaccine or placebo injection. Only in-frame clones appear in the TCRdb table, and some are missing; sequencing was by immunoSEQ multiplex PCR. The sample lists around 400,000 clones; about four fifths were seen once. This TCR was recovered from a person between 18 and 59 years old who received the Ad26.COV2.S COVID-19 vaccine or a placebo. This material consisted of peripheral blood, taken in a trial of Ad26.COV2.S vaccine versus placebo.

CDR3 in amino acids: CASCVDRDSNTGELFF. In DNA, the CDR3 is TGTGCCAGCTGCGTGGACCGGGACAGCAACACCGGGGAGCTGTTTTTT. The rearrangement joins TRBV27 to TRBJ2-2; 7 bases agree with TRBD1. The junction had 11 bases not matched to a gene; V was cut back by 8 bases and J by 2 bases. This CDR3 has 16 amino acids. Germline V gene sequence: CDR1 MNHEY, CDR2 SMNVEV (reference sequence).